This is a list of T cell receptor beta chains from one sample in a study of blood T cell repertoires in COVID-19. Profiling relied on immunoSEQ multiplex PCR, and the TCRdb table lists in-frame clones only, not all of them. The table records about 130,000 clones, 85% of them present only once. Sequencing was performed on peripheral blood. The receptor set was obtained from a woman over 75 with acute or convalescent COVID-19. Both conserved end residues are part of each CDR3. Fields, in order: clone size, V gene, D gene, J gene, CDR3 protein, CDR3 DNA. D genes are given only for firm matches. Clone size, where shown, is once, few, many, or a class for clones that have expanded.

clone size: .; V gene: TRBV7-2; D gene: .; J gene: TRBJ1-4; CDR3 protein: CASSAHGGNEKLFF; CDR3 DNA: TGTGCCAGCAGCGCCCACGGGGGGAACGAAAAACTGTTTTTT
clone size: .; V gene: TRBV27; D gene: TRBD1; J gene: TRBJ1-2; CDR3 protein: CASSFLRDRNYGYTF; CDR3 DNA: TGTGCCAGCAGTTTCCTCCGGGACAGAAACTATGGCTACACCTTC
clone size: .; V gene: TRBV21-1; D gene: .; J gene: TRBJ1-2; CDR3 protein: CASSNRDRGYGYTF; CDR3 DNA: TGTGCCAGCAGCAACCGGGACAGGGGATATGGCTACACCTTC
clone size: .; V gene: TRBV29-1; D gene: .; J gene: TRBJ2-3; CDR3 protein: CSVVPGTDTQYF; CDR3 DNA: TGCAGCGTTGTCCCTGGCACAGATACGCAGTATTTT
clone size: .; V gene: TRBV7-3; D gene: .; J gene: TRBJ1-3; CDR3 protein: CASSLESSGNTIYF; CDR3 DNA: TGTGCCAGCAGCTTGGAGAGCTCTGGAAACACCATATATTTT
clone size: .; V gene: TRBV6-6; D gene: TRBD1; J gene: TRBJ2-3; CDR3 protein: CASSSQGARDTQYF; CDR3 DNA: TGTGCCAGCAGCTCACAGGGGGCGAGGGATACGCAGTATTTT
clone size: .; V gene: TRBV6-5; D gene: TRBD1; J gene: TRBJ1-5; CDR3 protein: CASRRTGAPNQPQHF; CDR3 DNA: TGTGCCAGCAGACGGACAGGGGCCCCCAATCAGCCCCAGCATTTT
clone size: .; V gene: TRBV6-4; D gene: .; J gene: TRBJ2-1; CDR3 protein: CASSDWQGGEQFF; CDR3 DNA: TGTGCCAGCAGTGACTGGCAGGGGGGTGAGCAGTTCTTC
clone size: .; V gene: TRBV7-9; D gene: .; J gene: TRBJ1-2; CDR3 protein: CASSLNSIGDGYTF; CDR3 DNA: TGTGCCAGCAGCTTAAATAGTATAGGGGATGGCTACACCTTC
clone size: .; V gene: TRBV20-1; D gene: .; J gene: TRBJ2-5; CDR3 protein: CSASETGKGTQYF; CDR3 DNA: TGCAGTGCTAGTGAAACAGGGAAGGGGACCCAGTACTTC
clone size: .; V gene: TRBV2; D gene: .; J gene: TRBJ1-6; CDR3 protein: CASCNRAAESPLHF; CDR3 DNA: TGTGCCAGCTGTAACAGGGCGGCAGAGTCACCCCTCCACTTT
clone size: .; V gene: TRBV19; D gene: .; J gene: TRBJ2-3; CDR3 protein: CASARSRGGDTQYF; CDR3 DNA: TGTGCCAGTGCTAGATCCAGGGGTGGAGATACGCAGTATTTT
clone size: .; V gene: TRBV20-1; D gene: .; J gene: TRBJ2-3; CDR3 protein: CSASRGELTDTQYF; CDR3 DNA: TGCAGTGCTAGTCGCGGGGAACTCACAGATACGCAGTATTTT
clone size: few; V gene: TRBV5-6; D gene: .; J gene: TRBJ2-5; CDR3 protein: CASSYSGARETQYF; CDR3 DNA: TGTGCCAGCAGCTACTCAGGGGCACGGGAGACCCAGTACTTC
clone size: .; V gene: TRBV3-1/TRBV3-2; D gene: .; J gene: TRBJ1-5; CDR3 protein: CASSQGPGHSNQPQHF; CDR3 DNA: TGTGCCAGCAGCCAAGGTCCAGGGCATAGCAATCAGCCCCAGCATTTT
clone size: .; V gene: TRBV6-2/TRBV6-3; D gene: TRBD1; J gene: TRBJ1-2; CDR3 protein: CASSYSQRGRADGYTF; CDR3 DNA: TGTGCCAGCAGTTACTCGCAAAGGGGGCGGGCGGATGGCTACACCTTC
clone size: .; V gene: TRBV19; D gene: TRBD1; J gene: TRBJ1-1; CDR3 protein: CASLERGRGTEAFF; CDR3 DNA: TGTGCCAGTCTCGAGAGGGGGCGGGGCACTGAAGCTTTCTTT
clone size: .; V gene: TRBV7-9; D gene: TRBD2; J gene: TRBJ2-7; CDR3 protein: CASSSGTSGRYEQYF; CDR3 DNA: TGTGCCAGCAGCTCCGGGACTAGCGGACGCTACGAGCAGTACTTC
clone size: once; V gene: TRBV6-5; D gene: .; J gene: TRBJ1-1; CDR3 protein: CASRAVMNTEAFF; CDR3 DNA: TGTGCCAGCAGGGCAGTTATGAACACTGAAGCTTTCTTT
clone size: .; V gene: TRBV6-6; D gene: .; J gene: TRBJ2-7; CDR3 protein: CASSISGFSSYEQYF; CDR3 DNA: TGTGCCAGCAGTATCTCAGGCTTCAGCTCCTACGAGCAGTACTTC
clone size: .; V gene: TRBV9; D gene: TRBD1; J gene: TRBJ1-2; CDR3 protein: CASSGGTVKIYGYTF; CDR3 DNA: TGTGCCAGCAGCGGCGGGACAGTCAAAATTTATGGCTACACCTTC
clone size: .; V gene: TRBV4-2; D gene: TRBD2; J gene: TRBJ2-1; CDR3 protein: CASSQEAGGGYNEQFF; CDR3 DNA: TGTGCCAGCAGCCAAGAGGCGGGGGGTGGTTACAATGAGCAGTTCTTC
clone size: .; V gene: TRBV28; D gene: .; J gene: TRBJ1-1; CDR3 protein: CASRQTQNTEAFF; CDR3 DNA: TGTGCCAGCCGTCAGACACAGAACACTGAAGCTTTCTTT
clone size: .; V gene: TRBV4-3; D gene: .; J gene: TRBJ1-2; CDR3 protein: CASSQDRAGRGYTF; CDR3 DNA: TGCGCCAGCAGCCAAGATCGGGCAGGGCGAGGCTACACCTTC
clone size: .; V gene: TRBV2; D gene: .; J gene: TRBJ1-5; CDR3 protein: CATNRGENQPQHF; CDR3 DNA: TGTGCCACTAACCGGGGGGAGAATCAGCCCCAGCATTTT
clone size: .; V gene: TRBV7-2; D gene: TRBD2; J gene: TRBJ2-4; CDR3 protein: CASSLGRGGNIQYF; CDR3 DNA: TGTGCCAGCAGCTTAGGACGGGGGGGAAACATTCAGTACTTC
clone size: .; V gene: TRBV5-1; D gene: .; J gene: TRBJ1-6; CDR3 protein: CASSLGQVNSPLHF; CDR3 DNA: TGCGCCAGCAGCTTGGGGCAGGTCAATTCACCCCTCCACTTT
clone size: .; V gene: TRBV7-6; D gene: TRBD1; J gene: TRBJ1-5; CDR3 protein: CASSPDRAGAQPQHF; CDR3 DNA: TGTGCCAGCAGCCCGGACAGGGCGGGGGCACAGCCCCAGCATTTT
clone size: .; V gene: TRBV7-6; D gene: .; J gene: TRBJ1-1; CDR3 protein: CASSLQATLNTEAFF; CDR3 DNA: TGTGCCAGCAGCTTACAGGCGACCTTGAACACTGAAGCTTTCTTT
clone size: .; V gene: TRBV18; D gene: .; J gene: TRBJ1-5; CDR3 protein: CASSRADNQPQHF; CDR3 DNA: TGTGCCAGCTCACGGGCCGACAATCAGCCCCAGCATTTT
clone size: .; V gene: TRBV3-1/TRBV3-2; D gene: TRBD1; J gene: TRBJ1-5; CDR3 protein: CASSSRQGDQPQHF; CDR3 DNA: TGTGCCAGCAGCTCTCGACAGGGGGATCAGCCCCAGCATTTT
clone size: .; V gene: TRBV5-1; D gene: .; J gene: TRBJ1-1; CDR3 protein: CASKEHPDFEAFF; CDR3 DNA: TGCGCCAGCAAGGAGCACCCGGACTTTGAAGCTTTCTTT
clone size: .; V gene: TRBV3-1/TRBV3-2; D gene: TRBD2; J gene: TRBJ2-5; CDR3 protein: CASSQEALAGGISVETQYF; CDR3 DNA: TGTGCCAGCAGCCAAGAAGCGCTAGCGGGGGGCATCTCAGTTGAGACCCAGTACTTC
clone size: .; V gene: TRBV12-3/TRBV12-4; D gene: .; J gene: TRBJ1-1; CDR3 protein: CASIYGGNTEAFF; CDR3 DNA: TGTGCCAGCATCTACGGGGGGAACACTGAAGCTTTCTTT
clone size: .; V gene: TRBV6-5; D gene: .; J gene: TRBJ1-6; CDR3 protein: CASSYSNLDSTPLHF; CDR3 DNA: TGTGCCAGCAGTTACTCGAACCTGGATAGCACACCCCTCCACTTT
clone size: once; V gene: TRBV9; D gene: TRBD1; J gene: TRBJ1-1; CDR3 protein: CASSPRTGRAEAFF; CDR3 DNA: TGTGCCAGCAGCCCCCGGACAGGGCGGGCTGAAGCTTTCTTT
clone size: .; V gene: TRBV7-3; D gene: TRBD1; J gene: TRBJ2-3; CDR3 protein: CASSVQGGRTDTQYF; CDR3 DNA: TGTGCCAGCAGCGTACAGGGGGGACGCACAGATACGCAGTATTTT
clone size: few; V gene: TRBV9; D gene: .; J gene: TRBJ2-1; CDR3 protein: CASSVSGAGNNEQFF; CDR3 DNA: TGTGCCAGCAGCGTATCCGGAGCGGGTAACAATGAGCAGTTCTTC
clone size: once; V gene: TRBV5-1; D gene: TRBD1; J gene: TRBJ1-1; CDR3 protein: CASSIGQANTEAFF; CDR3 DNA: TGCGCCAGCAGCATAGGACAGGCGAACACTGAAGCTTTCTTT
clone size: .; V gene: TRBV2; D gene: .; J gene: TRBJ2-3; CDR3 protein: CASGWGLGTDTQYF; CDR3 DNA: TGTGCCAGCGGTTGGGGGCTGGGCACAGATACGCAGTATTTT
clone size: .; V gene: TRBV5-6; D gene: .; J gene: TRBJ2-3; CDR3 protein: CASSLRRQRDTDTQYF; CDR3 DNA: TGTGCCAGCAGCTTAAGGAGGCAACGCGACACAGATACGCAGTATTTT
clone size: few; V gene: TRBV6-6; D gene: .; J gene: TRBJ1-6; CDR3 protein: CASRGSSYNSPLHF; CDR3 DNA: TGTGCCAGCAGAGGGAGCTCCTATAATTCACCCCTCCACTTT
clone size: .; V gene: TRBV19; D gene: TRBD1; J gene: TRBJ2-7; CDR3 protein: CASSTGTGLYEQYF; CDR3 DNA: TGTGCCAGTAGCACCGGGACAGGGTTATACGAGCAGTACTTC
clone size: .; V gene: TRBV27; D gene: TRBD1; J gene: TRBJ1-6; CDR3 protein: CASSFWDRENSPLHF; CDR3 DNA: TGTGCCAGCAGTTTCTGGGACAGGGAGAATTCACCCCTCCACTTT
clone size: .; V gene: TRBV6-5; D gene: TRBD1; J gene: TRBJ1-6; CDR3 protein: CASSRDRGSSPLHF; CDR3 DNA: TGTGCCAGCAGCCGGGACAGGGGGTCTTCACCCCTCCACTTT
clone size: .; V gene: TRBV7-2; D gene: .; J gene: TRBJ1-3; CDR3 protein: CASSLDMTGSGNTIYF; CDR3 DNA: TGTGCCAGCAGCTTAGACATGACAGGTTCTGGAAACACCATATATTTT
clone size: .; V gene: TRBV19; D gene: TRBD1; J gene: TRBJ1-4; CDR3 protein: CASTPTGGSEKLFF; CDR3 DNA: TGTGCCAGTACTCCGACAGGGGGGAGTGAAAAACTGTTTTTT
clone size: .; V gene: TRBV14; D gene: TRBD1; J gene: TRBJ1-4; CDR3 protein: CASSPRTGRGKLFF; CDR3 DNA: TGTGCCAGCAGCCCCAGGACAGGAAGGGGAAAACTGTTTTTT
clone size: .; V gene: TRBV7-2; D gene: TRBD1; J gene: TRBJ1-2; CDR3 protein: CASSLATGVRLVGYTF; CDR3 DNA: TGTGCCAGCAGCTTAGCGACAGGGGTGAGACTGGTTGGCTACACCTTC
clone size: .; V gene: TRBV10-3; D gene: TRBD1; J gene: TRBJ1-3; CDR3 protein: CAISSGGGRNTIYF; CDR3 DNA: TGTGCCATCAGTTCAGGGGGCGGAAGAAACACCATATATTTT
clone size: .; V gene: TRBV5-1; D gene: TRBD1; J gene: TRBJ2-5; CDR3 protein: CASSFTGVGETQYF; CDR3 DNA: TGCGCCAGCAGCTTTACAGGGGTCGGAGAGACCCAGTACTTC
clone size: .; V gene: TRBV19; D gene: .; J gene: TRBJ1-6; CDR3 protein: CASSTGNTGSPLHF; CDR3 DNA: TGTGCCAGTAGTACAGGGAACACCGGTTCACCCCTCCACTTT
clone size: .; V gene: TRBV3-1/TRBV3-2; D gene: .; J gene: TRBJ1-2; CDR3 protein: CASRNGGGNVYGYTF; CDR3 DNA: TGTGCCAGCAGAAACGGTGGCGGCAACGTCTATGGCTACACCTTC
clone size: .; V gene: TRBV19; D gene: TRBD1; J gene: TRBJ1-1; CDR3 protein: CASTEGARYTEAFF; CDR3 DNA: TGTGCCAGTACCGAGGGGGCTCGTTACACTGAAGCTTTCTTT
clone size: .; V gene: TRBV29-1; D gene: .; J gene: TRBJ2-3; CDR3 protein: CSGGVQGRDTQYF; CDR3 DNA: TGCAGCGGCGGCGTTCAGGGGCGAGATACGCAGTATTTT
clone size: .; V gene: TRBV2; D gene: TRBD2; J gene: TRBJ2-5; CDR3 protein: CASSVLADQETQYF; CDR3 DNA: TGTGCCAGCAGTGTTCTAGCGGACCAAGAGACCCAGTACTTC
clone size: few; V gene: TRBV7-9; D gene: TRBD2; J gene: TRBJ2-3; CDR3 protein: CASRPAGGTDTQYF; CDR3 DNA: TGTGCCAGCAGACCAGCGGGGGGTACAGATACGCAGTATTTT
clone size: .; V gene: TRBV18; D gene: TRBD1; J gene: TRBJ2-3; CDR3 protein: CASSLDRGTRTDTQYF; CDR3 DNA: TGTGCCAGCTCACTAGACAGGGGAACCCGCACAGATACGCAGTATTTT
clone size: .; V gene: TRBV7-9; D gene: .; J gene: TRBJ2-1; CDR3 protein: CASSLVQGINEQFF; CDR3 DNA: TGTGCCAGCAGCTTAGTTCAGGGGATCAATGAGCAGTTCTTC